This T cell receptor beta chain is drawn from a study of spatial heterogeneity in lung cancer. Background on the study: Alpha-chain sequences were consistently detected in smaller numbers than beta-chain sequences.

Study-wide points: Ubiquitous expanded tumor TCRs were observed in blood more at resection than follow-up.

Trimming took 6 bases from V and 4 from J, leaving 20 bases between them. In germline, CDR1 is MNHNS, CDR2 SASEGT. The CDR3 is 16 amino acids. Regarding time point: sample taken at primary tumor resection. Tumor, nontumor lung or frozen PBMC supplied whole RNA that was sequenced unsorted. The cohort: over 70 early-stage, untreated non-small cell lung cancer patients. Ten or more counts support this clonotype. The antigen remains undetermined. All TCR cDNA molecules were individually tagged with a unique molecular identifier. TCRdb itself ran the 5' RACE reads through MiXCR, one entry per CDR3 protein. The data contain about 23,000 distinct CDR3 sequences, about 4.7% of them seen just once; the ten biggest clones take up 5.2%.

The receptor comes from a male donor with early-stage non-small cell lung cancer. The material sequenced was PBMCs, taken at surgery. The chain recombines TRBV6-1 with TRBJ2-3; D gene unclear. The CDR3 sequence is CASSSRPLDVADTQYF. The CDR3 DNA is TGTGCCAGCAGCTCCAGACCACTGGATGTGGCAGATACGCAGTATTTT.